These 5 T cell receptor beta chains share one sample of origin, sequenced in a study of sequential checkpoint blockade in melanoma. The data were produced by immunoSEQ multiplex PCR, yet TCRdb's version contains in-frame clones alone and is incomplete. This sample yields around 34,000 clones, of which 82% are seen a single time; 18% belongs to the top ten. Noted treatment: randomized to nivolumab then ipilimumab (arm A) or the reverse (arm B). The sequences come from CD8+ T cells sorted from blood (inferred from file names), collected from a patient given nivolumab and ipilimumab in sequence. The receptors were gathered from a human donor with melanoma.

The gene calls are TRBV4-1 and TRBJ1-2, with a tentative D call TRBD1 (6 bases). Germline V gene data show CDR1 as MGHRA and CDR2 as YSYEKL. The CDR3 totals 13 residues. With 8 bases removed from V and 3 bases from J, the gap between germline ends came to 13 bases. The CDR3: CASGTTWDYGYTF. CDR3 nucleotide sequence: TGCGCCAGCGGGACAACGTGGGACTATGGCTACACCTTC.

This chain connects TRBV5-1 to TRBJ1-2; 7 bases align to TRBD1. Looked up from germline, CDR1 is SGHRS and CDR2 is YFSETQ. CDR3 length equals 14 residues. Trimming at V came to 5 bases and at J to 4 bases, leaving 8 bases not matched to a gene. The CDR3 coding sequence is TGCGCCAGCAGTCCGACAGGGTGGAGCTATGGCTACACCTTC. It is translated as CASSPTGWSYGYTF.

The chain couples TRBV19 to TRBJ1-1, with D unresolved. Between the trimmed V and J ends, which lost 0 bases and 6 bases, there was a span of 8 bases. Germline V gene sequence: CDR1 LNHDA, CDR2 SQIVND (reference sequence). The CDR3 runs to 13 residues. The DNA of the CDR3 is TGTGCCAGTAGTATAGATCTGGGAGCTGAAGCTTTCTTT. It specifies CASSIDLGAEAFF.

In the case of this clone: The sample has other DNA sequences that encode this CDR3 too. The chain has TRBV16 and TRBJ1-5; possibly TRBD1 for D (5 bases). Trimming pared 4 bases from V and 4 bases from J, leaving 17 bases between. The germline gives CDR1 KGHSY, CDR2 FQNENV. The CDR3 length is 16 residues. The CDR3 loop is CASSRGGLPRNQPQHF. In nucleotides, the CDR3 is TGTGCCAGCAGCCGGGGGGGACTGCCAAGGAATCAGCCCCAGCATTTT.

V usage is TRBV5-1 and J usage is TRBJ1-5, with 10 bases aligning to TRBD1. In germline, CDR1 is SGHRS, CDR2 YFSETQ. Trimming cost V 4 bases and J 4 bases; bases outside gene matches: 5. The CDR3 is made up of 15 amino acids. This CDR3 reads CASSAGTGENQPQHF. The CDR3, as DNA: TGCGCCAGCAGCGCGGGGACAGGGGAAAATCAGCCCCAGCATTTT.